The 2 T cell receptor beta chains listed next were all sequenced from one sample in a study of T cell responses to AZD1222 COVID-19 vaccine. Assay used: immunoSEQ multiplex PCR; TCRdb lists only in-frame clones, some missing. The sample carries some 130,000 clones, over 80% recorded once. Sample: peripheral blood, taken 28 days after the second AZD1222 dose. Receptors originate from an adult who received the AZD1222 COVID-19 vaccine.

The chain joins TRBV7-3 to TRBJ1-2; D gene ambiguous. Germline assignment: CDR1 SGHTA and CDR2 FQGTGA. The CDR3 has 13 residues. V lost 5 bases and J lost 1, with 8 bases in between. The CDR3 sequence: CASSPSDNYGYTF. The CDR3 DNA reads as TGTGCCAGCAGCCCGTCCGATAACTATGGCTACACCTTC.

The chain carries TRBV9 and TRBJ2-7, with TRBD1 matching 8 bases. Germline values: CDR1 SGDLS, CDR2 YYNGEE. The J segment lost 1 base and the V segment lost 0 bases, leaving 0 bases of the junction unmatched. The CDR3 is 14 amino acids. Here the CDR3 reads CASSVDRGSYEQYF. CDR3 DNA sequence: TGTGCCAGCAGCGTAGACAGGGGGTCCTACGAGCAGTACTTC. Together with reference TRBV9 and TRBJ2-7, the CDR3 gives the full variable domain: DSGVTQTPKHLITATGQRVTLRCSPRSGDLSVYWYQQSLDQGLQFLIQYYNGEERAKGNILERFSAQQFPDLHSELNLSSLELGDSALYFCASSVDRGSYEQYFGPGTRLTVT.